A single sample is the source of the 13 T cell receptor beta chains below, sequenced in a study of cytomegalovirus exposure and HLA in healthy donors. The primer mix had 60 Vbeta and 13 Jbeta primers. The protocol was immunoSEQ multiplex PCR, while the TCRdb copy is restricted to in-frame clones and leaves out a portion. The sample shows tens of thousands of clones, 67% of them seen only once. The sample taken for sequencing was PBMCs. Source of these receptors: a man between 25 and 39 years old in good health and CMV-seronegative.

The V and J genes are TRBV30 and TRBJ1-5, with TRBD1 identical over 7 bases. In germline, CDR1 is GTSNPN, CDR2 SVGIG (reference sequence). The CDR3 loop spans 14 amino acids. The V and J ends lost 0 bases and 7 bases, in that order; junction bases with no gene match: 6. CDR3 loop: CAWSVQGVGQPQHF. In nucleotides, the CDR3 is TGTGCCTGGAGTGTTCAGGGGGTTGGCCAGCCCCAGCATTTT.

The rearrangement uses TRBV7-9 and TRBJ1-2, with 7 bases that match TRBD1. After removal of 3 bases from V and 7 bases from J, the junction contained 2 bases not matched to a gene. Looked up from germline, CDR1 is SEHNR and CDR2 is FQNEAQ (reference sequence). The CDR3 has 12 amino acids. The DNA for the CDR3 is TGTGCCAGCAGCTTTACAGGGGTTGGCTACACCTTC. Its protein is CASSFTGVGYTF.

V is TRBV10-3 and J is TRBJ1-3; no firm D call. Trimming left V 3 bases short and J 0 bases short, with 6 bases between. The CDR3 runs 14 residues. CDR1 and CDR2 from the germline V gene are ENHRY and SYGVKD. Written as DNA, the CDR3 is TGTGCCATCAGTGAACGGGACTCTGGAAACACCATATATTTT. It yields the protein CAISERDSGNTIYF.

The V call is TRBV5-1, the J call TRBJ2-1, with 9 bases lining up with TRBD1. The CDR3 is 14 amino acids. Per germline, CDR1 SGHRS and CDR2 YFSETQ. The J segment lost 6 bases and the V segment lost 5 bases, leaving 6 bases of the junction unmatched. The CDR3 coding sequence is TGCGCCAGCAGTAGGGGGACAGGGAGCAATGAGCAGTTCTTC. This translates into CASSRGTGSNEQFF.

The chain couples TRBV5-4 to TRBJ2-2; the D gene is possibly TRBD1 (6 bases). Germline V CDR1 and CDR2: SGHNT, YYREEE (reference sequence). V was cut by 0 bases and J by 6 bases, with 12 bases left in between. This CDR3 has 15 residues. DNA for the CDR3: TGTGCCAGCAGCTTGGGATACCGGACAGCCGGGGAGCTGTTTTTT. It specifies CASSLGYRTAGELFF.

Here the CDR3 DNA reads TGTGCCAGCAGTCCGGGGGACCAAAACACCATATATTTT. It translates to CASSPGDQNTIYF. The gene calls are TRBV2 and TRBJ1-3, with D perhaps matching TRBD1 (5 bases). This CDR3 comprises 13 residues. The germline V and J ends were trimmed by 5 bases and 6 bases, with 11 bases remaining between them. Germline loops: CDR1 SNHLY, CDR2 FYNNEI.

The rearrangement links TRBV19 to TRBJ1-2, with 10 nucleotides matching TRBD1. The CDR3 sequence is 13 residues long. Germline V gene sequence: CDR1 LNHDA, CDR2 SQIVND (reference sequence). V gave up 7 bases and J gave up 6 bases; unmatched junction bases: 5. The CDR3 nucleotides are TGTGCCAGTACCTCGACAGGGGGCGATGGCTACACCTTC. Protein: CASTSTGGDGYTF.

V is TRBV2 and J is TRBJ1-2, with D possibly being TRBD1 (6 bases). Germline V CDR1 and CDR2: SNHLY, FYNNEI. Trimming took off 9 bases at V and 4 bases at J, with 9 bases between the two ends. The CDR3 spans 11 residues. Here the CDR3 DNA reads TGTGCCAGTGGGACAATCTATGGCTACACCTTC. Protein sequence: CASGTIYGYTF.

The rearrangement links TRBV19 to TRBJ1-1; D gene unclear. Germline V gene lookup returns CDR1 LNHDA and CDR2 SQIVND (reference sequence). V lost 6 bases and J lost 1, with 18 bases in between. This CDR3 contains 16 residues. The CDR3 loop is CASRVTSAGWNTEAFF. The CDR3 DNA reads TGTGCCAGTAGAGTTACATCGGCGGGATGGAACACTGAAGCTTTCTTT.

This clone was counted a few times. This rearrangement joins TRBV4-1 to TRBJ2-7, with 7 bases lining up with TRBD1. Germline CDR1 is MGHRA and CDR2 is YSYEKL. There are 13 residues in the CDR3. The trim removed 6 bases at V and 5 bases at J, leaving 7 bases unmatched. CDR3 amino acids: CASSLDRANEQYF. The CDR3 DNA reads TGCGCCAGCAGTCTAGACAGGGCCAACGAGCAGTACTTC.

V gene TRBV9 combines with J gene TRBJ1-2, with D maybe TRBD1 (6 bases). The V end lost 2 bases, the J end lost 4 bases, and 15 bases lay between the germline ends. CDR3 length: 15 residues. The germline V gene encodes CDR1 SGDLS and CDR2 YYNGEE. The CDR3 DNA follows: TGTGCCAGCAGCGTTAGCCGGGACACCTTCTATGGCTACACCTTC. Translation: CASSVSRDTFYGYTF.

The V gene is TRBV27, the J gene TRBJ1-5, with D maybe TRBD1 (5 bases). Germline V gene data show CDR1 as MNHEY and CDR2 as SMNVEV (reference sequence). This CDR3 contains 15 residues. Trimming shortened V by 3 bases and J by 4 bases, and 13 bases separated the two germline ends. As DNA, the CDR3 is TGTGCCAGCAGTTTCACGGGGGTACAGAATCAGCCCCAGCATTTT. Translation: CASSFTGVQNQPQHF.

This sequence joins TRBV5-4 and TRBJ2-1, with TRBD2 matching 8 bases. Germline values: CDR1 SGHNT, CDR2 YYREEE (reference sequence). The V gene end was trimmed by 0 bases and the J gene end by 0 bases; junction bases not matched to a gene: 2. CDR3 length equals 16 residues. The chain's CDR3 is CASSLAAGGSYNEQFF. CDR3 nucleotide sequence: TGTGCCAGCAGCTTGGCGGCGGGAGGCTCCTACAATGAGCAGTTCTTC.